A selection of T cell receptor beta chains follows, all from one sample in a study of OX40 agonist ivuxolimab in advanced cancers. Profiling relied on immunoSEQ multiplex PCR, and the TCRdb table lists in-frame clones only, not all of them. The table shows tens of thousands of clones, with about nine tenths occurring only once. Sample: CD4+ or CD8+ T cells sorted from blood, taken in a trial of the OX40 agonist ivuxolimab. All receptors derive from an adult with an advanced solid tumor such as melanoma, head and neck, liver or kidney cancer. CDR3s include the opening cysteine and the closing phenylalanine or tryptophan. A D gene is named only where the DNA matches it firmly. Where a row states a size, it is once, few, many or the class of an expanded clone; other rows omit it.

CDR3aa: CASSQDSGQGRKLFF
CDR3nt: TGTGCCAGCAGCCAAGATTCCGGACAGGGACGAAAACTGTTTTTT
j_gene: TRBJ1-4
abundance: -
d_gene: TRBD1
v_gene: TRBV4-2

CDR3aa: CASSLFPGTIEQYF
CDR3nt: TGTGCCAGCAGTTTATTCCCAGGGACGATTGAGCAGTACTTC
j_gene: TRBJ2-7
abundance: -
d_gene: -
v_gene: TRBV27

CDR3aa: CASRGGKLAKNIQYF
CDR3nt: TGTGCCAGCAGGGGAGGGAAGTTAGCCAAAAACATTCAGTACTTC
j_gene: TRBJ2-4
abundance: once
d_gene: TRBD2
v_gene: TRBV6-6

CDR3aa: CASSSGLADSDTQYF
CDR3nt: TGCGCCAGCAGCTCGGGACTAGCGGATTCAGATACGCAGTATTTT
j_gene: TRBJ2-3
abundance: -
d_gene: TRBD2
v_gene: TRBV5-1

CDR3aa: CASRRKPSVVNTEAFF
CDR3nt: TGTGCCAGCAGACGAAAACCTTCGGTGGTGAACACTGAAGCTTTCTTT
j_gene: TRBJ1-1
abundance: -
d_gene: -
v_gene: TRBV27

CDR3aa: CASSRQVQETQYF
CDR3nt: TGTGCCAGCAGCAGACAGGTCCAAGAGACCCAGTACTTC
j_gene: TRBJ2-5
abundance: -
d_gene: -
v_gene: TRBV11-2

CDR3aa: CASSGVGGNTGELFF
CDR3nt: TGTGCCAGCAGTGGGGTAGGGGGGAACACCGGGGAGCTGTTTTTT
j_gene: TRBJ2-2
abundance: once
d_gene: -
v_gene: TRBV28

CDR3aa: CASSVRESNQPQHF
CDR3nt: TGTGCCAGCAGTGTCAGGGAGAGCAATCAGCCCCAGCATTTT
j_gene: TRBJ1-5
abundance: -
d_gene: -
v_gene: TRBV28

CDR3aa: CASSPGRMTTGELFF
CDR3nt: TGTGCCAGCAGTCCCGGGAGGATGACCACCGGGGAGCTGTTTTTT
j_gene: TRBJ2-2
abundance: -
d_gene: TRBD2
v_gene: TRBV25-1

CDR3aa: CASSLGDGNQPQHF
CDR3nt: TGTGCCAGCAGTTTAGGGGACGGGAATCAGCCCCAGCATTTT
j_gene: TRBJ1-5
abundance: -
d_gene: -
v_gene: TRBV27

CDR3aa: CASSLGRRGINEQFF
CDR3nt: TGTGCCAGCAGCTTAGGTCGCAGGGGTATCAATGAGCAGTTCTTC
j_gene: TRBJ2-1
abundance: once
d_gene: -
v_gene: TRBV11-3

CDR3aa: CASSAGTGARYGYGYTF
CDR3nt: TGTGCCAGCAGCGCAGGGACAGGGGCGCGGTATGGCTATGGCTACACCTTC
j_gene: TRBJ1-2
abundance: -
d_gene: TRBD1
v_gene: TRBV5-6

CDR3aa: CASSQGIRGTGELFF
CDR3nt: TGCGCCAGCAGCCAAGGGATCCGGGGAACCGGGGAGCTGTTTTTT
j_gene: TRBJ2-2
abundance: once
d_gene: -
v_gene: TRBV4-1

CDR3aa: CASLSGGPGTEAFF
CDR3nt: TGTGCCAGCCTCTCGGGGGGGCCGGGCACTGAAGCTTTCTTT
j_gene: TRBJ1-1
abundance: -
d_gene: -
v_gene: TRBV28

CDR3aa: CASSRDGLNTEAFF
CDR3nt: TGTGCCAGCAGTAGGGACGGGTTGAACACTGAAGCTTTCTTT
j_gene: TRBJ1-1
abundance: -
d_gene: -
v_gene: TRBV6-5

CDR3aa: CASRAGQGSYEQYF
CDR3nt: TGTGCCAGCAGAGCGGGACAGGGCTCCTACGAGCAGTACTTC
j_gene: TRBJ2-7
abundance: -
d_gene: TRBD1
v_gene: TRBV28

CDR3aa: CASSYAQGIVSGAFF
CDR3nt: TGTGCCAGCAGTTATGCACAGGGGATTGTTTCGGGAGCTTTCTTT
j_gene: TRBJ1-1
abundance: once
d_gene: TRBD1
v_gene: TRBV6-5

CDR3aa: CASSFSTGGSTDTQYF
CDR3nt: TGTGCCAGCAGCTTTTCGACAGGGGGAAGCACAGATACGCAGTATTTT
j_gene: TRBJ2-3
abundance: once
d_gene: TRBD1
v_gene: TRBV11-1

CDR3aa: CSVEGQASYNEQFF
CDR3nt: TGCAGCGTGGAGGGACAGGCCTCCTACAATGAGCAGTTCTTC
j_gene: TRBJ2-1
abundance: -
d_gene: TRBD1
v_gene: TRBV29-1

CDR3aa: CASSLGRGRITDTQYF
CDR3nt: TGTGCCAGCAGCTTAGGCAGGGGGCGAATCACAGATACGCAGTATTTT
j_gene: TRBJ2-3
abundance: -
d_gene: TRBD1
v_gene: TRBV7-2

CDR3aa: CASSHPPKGRYEQYF
CDR3nt: TGTGCCAGCAGCCATCCCCCGAAGGGCCGCTACGAGCAGTACTTC
j_gene: TRBJ2-7
abundance: -
d_gene: -
v_gene: TRBV14

CDR3aa: CASSWSRGLHGELFF
CDR3nt: TGTGCCAGCAGTTGGAGCAGGGGGCTACACGGGGAGCTGTTTTTT
j_gene: TRBJ2-2
abundance: -
d_gene: TRBD1
v_gene: TRBV27

CDR3aa: CASSRKQGGETQYF
CDR3nt: TGTGCCAGCAGCCGTAAACAGGGCGGGGAGACCCAGTACTTC
j_gene: TRBJ2-5
abundance: once
d_gene: -
v_gene: TRBV28

CDR3aa: CASSVGPLRELFF
CDR3nt: TGTGCCAGCAGCGTAGGACCGCTCAGGGAGCTGTTTTTT
j_gene: TRBJ2-2
abundance: -
d_gene: -
v_gene: TRBV9

CDR3aa: CAISGTGPQETQYF
CDR3nt: TGTGCCATCAGCGGGACAGGGCCCCAAGAGACCCAGTACTTC
j_gene: TRBJ2-5
abundance: -
d_gene: TRBD1
v_gene: TRBV10-3

CDR3aa: CASSLSSGRALNTQYF
CDR3nt: TGTGCCAGCAGCTTATCTAGCGGGAGGGCCCTCAATACGCAGTATTTT
j_gene: TRBJ2-3
abundance: -
d_gene: TRBD2
v_gene: TRBV7-2

CDR3aa: CASSFRTSGALYEQYF
CDR3nt: TGTGCCAGCAGCTTTCGCACTAGCGGGGCCCTCTACGAGCAGTACTTC
j_gene: TRBJ2-7
abundance: -
d_gene: TRBD2
v_gene: TRBV7-8

CDR3aa: CASSWGFNQPQHF
CDR3nt: TGTGCCAGCAGCTGGGGGTTCAATCAGCCCCAGCATTTT
j_gene: TRBJ1-5
abundance: -
d_gene: -
v_gene: TRBV7-6

CDR3aa: CASSPPGYSYNEQFF
CDR3nt: TGTGCCAGCAGCCCTCCGGGTTATTCCTACAATGAGCAGTTCTTC
j_gene: TRBJ2-1
abundance: -
d_gene: -
v_gene: TRBV7-3

CDR3aa: CASSHPQGVSGNTIYF
CDR3nt: TGCGCCAGCAGCCATCCACAGGGAGTATCTGGAAACACCATATATTTT
j_gene: TRBJ1-3
abundance: -
d_gene: -
v_gene: TRBV4-1

CDR3aa: CARSPGADHAYEQYF
CDR3nt: TGTGCCAGAAGCCCCGGGGCGGATCATGCCTACGAGCAGTACTTC
j_gene: TRBJ2-7
abundance: -
d_gene: -
v_gene: TRBV5-3

CDR3aa: CASSRDTDNSPLHF
CDR3nt: TGTGCCAGCAGCCGGGACACCGATAATTCACCCCTCCACTTT
j_gene: TRBJ1-6
abundance: -
d_gene: -
v_gene: TRBV6-6

CDR3aa: CASSQVRARTGDTGELFF
CDR3nt: TGCGCCAGCAGCCAAGTTAGGGCCCGCACGGGAGACACCGGGGAGCTGTTTTTT
j_gene: TRBJ2-2
abundance: -
d_gene: -
v_gene: TRBV4-1

CDR3aa: CASSLVMGQVNTEAFF
CDR3nt: TGTGCCAGCAGCTTAGTTATGGGACAGGTGAACACTGAAGCTTTCTTT
j_gene: TRBJ1-1
abundance: medium-sized
d_gene: TRBD1
v_gene: TRBV11-2

CDR3aa: CASLTGALGGVAFF
CDR3nt: TGTGCCAGTTTAACAGGGGCCTTAGGCGGCGTAGCTTTCTTT
j_gene: TRBJ1-1
abundance: -
d_gene: TRBD1
v_gene: TRBV5-6

CDR3aa: CSGQGRGEAFF
CDR3nt: TGCAGCGGACAGGGGAGGGGTGAAGCTTTCTTT
j_gene: TRBJ1-1
abundance: once
d_gene: TRBD1
v_gene: TRBV29-1

CDR3aa: CASSRGTGPFNYGYTF
CDR3nt: TGTGCCAGCTCCCGCGGGACAGGGCCCTTTAACTATGGCTACACCTTC
j_gene: TRBJ1-2
abundance: once
d_gene: TRBD1
v_gene: TRBV18

CDR3aa: CATSRLQDTQYF
CDR3nt: TGTGCCACCAGCAGACTTCAAGATACGCAGTATTTT
j_gene: TRBJ2-3
abundance: -
d_gene: -
v_gene: TRBV15

CDR3aa: CASSLDGPGQGYEQYF
CDR3nt: TGTGCCAGCAGCTTAGATGGGCCGGGACAGGGGTACGAGCAGTACTTC
j_gene: TRBJ2-7
abundance: -
d_gene: TRBD1
v_gene: TRBV7-3

CDR3aa: CASSLGQKETQYF
CDR3nt: TGTGCCAGCTCACTTGGACAGAAAGAGACCCAGTACTTC
j_gene: TRBJ2-5
abundance: -
d_gene: -
v_gene: TRBV18

CDR3aa: CASSSDRTHSGNTIYF
CDR3nt: TGTGCCAGCTCATCGGACAGGACCCACTCTGGAAACACCATATATTTT
j_gene: TRBJ1-3
abundance: -
d_gene: TRBD1
v_gene: TRBV18

CDR3aa: CASSHPGNTEAFF
CDR3nt: TGTGCCAGCAGCCATCCGGGAAACACTGAAGCTTTCTTT
j_gene: TRBJ1-1
abundance: -
d_gene: -
v_gene: TRBV11-1

CDR3aa: CASSLAMQTDTQYF
CDR3nt: TGTGCCAGCAGCTTAGCGATGCAGACAGATACGCAGTATTTT
j_gene: TRBJ2-3
abundance: -
d_gene: -
v_gene: TRBV7-9

CDR3aa: CASSLKFTGDGYTF
CDR3nt: TGTGCCAGCAGTTTAAAATTTACAGGGGATGGCTACACCTTC
j_gene: TRBJ1-2
abundance: -
d_gene: TRBD1
v_gene: TRBV27

CDR3aa: CASSAGGTQYF
CDR3nt: TGTGCCAGCAGTGCCGGGGGTACGCAGTATTTT
j_gene: TRBJ2-3
abundance: -
d_gene: -
v_gene: TRBV6-1

CDR3aa: CASRDQGQDEYF
CDR3nt: TGTGCCAGTAGAGACCAGGGACAGGATGAGTATTTT
j_gene: TRBJ2-3
abundance: once
d_gene: TRBD1
v_gene: TRBV19

CDR3aa: CASSPPAGAETQYF
CDR3nt: TGTGCCAGCTCACCACCGGCCGGGGCCGAGACCCAGTACTTC
j_gene: TRBJ2-5
abundance: -
d_gene: -
v_gene: TRBV18

CDR3aa: CASSQEGSLETRQTGNTIYF
CDR3nt: TGTGCCAGCAGCCAAGAGGGATCTTTAGAGACCCGACAAACTGGAAACACCATATATTTT
j_gene: TRBJ1-3
abundance: -
d_gene: -
v_gene: TRBV4-2

CDR3aa: CASSYGQGTMSYNEQFF
CDR3nt: TGTGCCAGCAGCTATGGACAGGGGACTATGTCCTACAATGAGCAGTTCTTC
j_gene: TRBJ2-1
abundance: -
d_gene: TRBD1
v_gene: TRBV7-9

CDR3aa: CAISEIRYGLEAFF
CDR3nt: TGTGCCATCAGTGAGATTCGGTATGGCTTAGAAGCTTTCTTT
j_gene: TRBJ1-1
abundance: -
d_gene: -
v_gene: TRBV10-3

CDR3aa: CASDAGTGGSPLHF
CDR3nt: TGTGCCAGCGACGCCGGGACAGGGGGTTCACCCCTCCACTTT
j_gene: TRBJ1-6
abundance: once
d_gene: TRBD1
v_gene: TRBV5-6

CDR3aa: CATRTGTGVNQPQHF
CDR3nt: TGTGCCACCAGAACCGGGACAGGAGTCAATCAGCCCCAGCATTTT
j_gene: TRBJ1-5
abundance: -
d_gene: TRBD1
v_gene: TRBV15

CDR3aa: CASSAGLAGYNEQFF
CDR3nt: TGTGCCAGCAGCGCGGGACTAGCAGGTTACAATGAGCAGTTCTTC
j_gene: TRBJ2-1
abundance: -
d_gene: TRBD2
v_gene: TRBV7-2

CDR3aa: CASSLAARGRNQPQHF
CDR3nt: TGTGCCAGCAGCTTAGCGGCCAGGGGAAGAAATCAGCCCCAGCATTTT
j_gene: TRBJ1-5
abundance: -
d_gene: -
v_gene: TRBV7-2

CDR3aa: CASRGTDRGNTEAFF
CDR3nt: TGTGCCAGCAGAGGAACCGACAGGGGTAACACTGAAGCTTTCTTT
j_gene: TRBJ1-1
abundance: -
d_gene: TRBD1
v_gene: TRBV6-1

CDR3aa: CASSLNQDTSSYNEQFF
CDR3nt: TGTGCCAGCAGCTTAAACCAGGACACGAGCTCCTACAATGAGCAGTTCTTC
j_gene: TRBJ2-1
abundance: -
d_gene: -
v_gene: TRBV7-8

CDR3aa: CATLPGRLLSNTGELFF
CDR3nt: TGTGCCACCCTCCCAGGGCGGCTTCTTTCGAACACCGGGGAGCTGTTTTTT
j_gene: TRBJ2-2
abundance: -
d_gene: -
v_gene: TRBV18

CDR3aa: CASSIGTANTGELFF
CDR3nt: TGTGCCAGCAGCATCGGGACGGCGAACACCGGGGAGCTGTTTTTT
j_gene: TRBJ2-2
abundance: -
d_gene: -
v_gene: TRBV11-1

CDR3aa: CASSLGQGKTGELFF
CDR3nt: TGCGCCAGCAGCTTGGGACAGGGGAAGACCGGGGAGCTGTTTTTT
j_gene: TRBJ2-2
abundance: -
d_gene: TRBD1
v_gene: TRBV5-1